This section outlines one T cell receptor (beta chain) sequence together with its context. As yet, its antigen is unknown. Between the trimmed V and J ends, which lost 9 bases and 7 bases, there was a span of 19 bases. Germline lookup yields CDR1 SNHLY and CDR2 FYNNEI. The CDR3 length is 15 residues. The table came from immunoSEQ multiplex PCR; TCRdb's copy has only in-frame clones and leaves some out. The profile shows about 190,000 clones, 80% to 95% of them singletons. These data come from a study of T cell responses to AZD1222 COVID-19 vaccine. Study background: Second-dose recipients at about 4 or about 12 weeks were treated as one pooled group.

Study-level points and caveats: Most donors were white British, females outnumbered males, and clonal diversity was possibly underestimated.

The receptor's source is an adult in good health. The sample in question was peripheral blood, obtained on day 0 of AZD1222 vaccination. This chain joins TRBV2 and TRBJ1-6; tentatively, D is TRBD1 (6 bases). CDR3 nucleotide sequence: TGTGCCAGTACAGGGCCCTCTCAGGTGAATTCACCCCTCCACTTT. Residues: CASTGPSQVNSPLHF.